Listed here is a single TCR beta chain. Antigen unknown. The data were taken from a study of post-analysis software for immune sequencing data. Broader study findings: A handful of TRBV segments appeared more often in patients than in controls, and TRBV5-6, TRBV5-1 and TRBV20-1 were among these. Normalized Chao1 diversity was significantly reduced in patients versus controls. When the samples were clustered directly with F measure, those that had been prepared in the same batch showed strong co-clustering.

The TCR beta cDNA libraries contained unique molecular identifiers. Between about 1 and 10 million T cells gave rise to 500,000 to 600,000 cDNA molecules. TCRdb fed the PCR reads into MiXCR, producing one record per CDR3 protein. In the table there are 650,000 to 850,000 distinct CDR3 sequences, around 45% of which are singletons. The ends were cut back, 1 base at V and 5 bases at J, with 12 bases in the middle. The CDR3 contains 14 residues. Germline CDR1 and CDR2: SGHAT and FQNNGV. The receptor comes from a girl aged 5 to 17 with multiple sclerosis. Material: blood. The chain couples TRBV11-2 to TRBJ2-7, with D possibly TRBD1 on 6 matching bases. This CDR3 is CASSLGHRAHEQYF. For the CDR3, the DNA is TGTGCCAGCAGCTTAGGTCACAGGGCCCACGAGCAGTACTTC.